This T cell receptor (beta chain) was identified during a study of post-analysis software for immune sequencing data. Study-level results: The five TRBV segments detected at higher frequency in patients than in controls included TRBV5-6, TRBV5-1 and TRBV20-1.

Germline CDR1 DFQATT, CDR2 SNEGSKA (reference sequence). Trimming cost V 4 bases and J 1 base, with 29 bases left between them. This CDR3 has 19 residues. Comment on this clonotype: Its antigen is unknown.

Tagging with unique molecular identifiers was a feature of the TCR beta cDNA libraries. The T cell input of about 1 to 10 million gave approximately 500,000 cDNA molecules. Each CDR3 protein gets one entry after TCRdb re-called the PCR reads with MiXCR. The data show roughly 800,000 distinct CDR3 sequences, just under 30% seen once. The gene calls are TRBV20-1 and TRBJ2-7, with TRBD1 as a possible D gene (5 bases). The receptor was isolated from a girl under 18 with multiple sclerosis. Sequencing input: blood. CDR3 bases: TGCAGTGCTACCAAATATCCGGTGCAGGGCCTCACCTTGTCCTACGAGCAGTACTTC. This sequence encodes CSATKYPVQGLTLSYEQYF.